This T cell receptor (beta chain) was sequenced during a study of cytomegalovirus exposure and HLA in healthy donors. Study-wide findings and caveats: Associated with HLA alleles at 0.05 false discovery rate in a later analysis were over 15,000 TCR beta sequences.

Germline loops: CDR1 MDHEN, CDR2 SYDVKM. The V and J ends lost 6 bases and 2 bases respectively, with 10 bases between them. This CDR3 spans 13 amino acids. Healthy individuals who donated bone marrow served as the donors. With respect to this clone: Its cognate antigen is unknown.

13 Jbeta primers and 60 Vbeta primers were used for the PCR. Assay used: immunoSEQ multiplex PCR; TCRdb lists only in-frame clones, some missing. This sample has fewer than 250,000 clones, with more than 75% found just once. The sequencing input was PBMCs. This chain joins TRBV28 and TRBJ1-2, with D uncertain. The clonotype comes from a male donor in good health and CMV-seronegative. In DNA form, the CDR3 reads TGTGCCAGCAGACTGACGGAGAACTATGGCTACACCTTC. It yields the protein CASRLTENYGYTF.